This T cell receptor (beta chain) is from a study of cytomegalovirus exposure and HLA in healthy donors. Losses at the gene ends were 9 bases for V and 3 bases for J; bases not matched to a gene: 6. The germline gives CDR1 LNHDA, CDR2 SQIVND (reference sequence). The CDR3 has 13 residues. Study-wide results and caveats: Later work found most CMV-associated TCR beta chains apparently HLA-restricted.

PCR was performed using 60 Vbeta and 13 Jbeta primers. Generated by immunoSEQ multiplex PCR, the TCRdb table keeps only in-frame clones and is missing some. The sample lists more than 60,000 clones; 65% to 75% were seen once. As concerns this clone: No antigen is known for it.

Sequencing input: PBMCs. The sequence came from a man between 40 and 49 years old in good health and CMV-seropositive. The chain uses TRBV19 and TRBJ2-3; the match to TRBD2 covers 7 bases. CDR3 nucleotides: TGTGCCAGCAAACAGCGGGATACAGATACGCAGTATTTT. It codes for CASKQRDTDTQYF.